The rows below give T cell receptor beta chains drawn from one sample of a study of radiotherapy plus CTLA-4 blockade in lung cancer. This table comes from immunoSEQ multiplex PCR, and its TCRdb copy is limited to in-frame clones, with some not included. The sample carries roughly 88,000 clones, roughly four fifths recorded once. Sequencing used peripheral blood, obtained from a patient treated with radiotherapy plus ipilimumab. The receptors originated from a human donor with non-small cell lung cancer who had stable disease on radiotherapy plus ipilimumab. The CDR3 runs from the conserved cysteine through the conserved F or W. The D gene is left open where the match is weak. For some rows the clone size is stated as once, few or many, or as a class when expanded; others skip it.

J: TRBJ2-1
length: 14
V: TRBV5-6
D: .
size: .
DNA: TGTGCCAGCAGCTTGGACCAGCCTGGTCATGAGCAGTTCTTC
CDR3: CASSLDQPGHEQFF

J: TRBJ2-7
length: 14
V: TRBV6-5
D: .
size: .
DNA: TGTGCCAGCAGCAGACCACAGGGAAGGGGCGAGCAGTACTTC
CDR3: CASSRPQGRGEQYF

J: TRBJ2-5
length: 13
V: TRBV7-8
D: .
size: .
DNA: TGTGCCAGCAGCTTAGGAGTCGGGGAGACCCAGTACTTC
CDR3: CASSLGVGETQYF

J: TRBJ2-7
length: 15
V: TRBV7-3
D: TRBD1
size: .
DNA: TGTGCCAGCAGCTTATCCAGGACAGGTGACGACGAGCAGTACTTC
CDR3: CASSLSRTGDDEQYF

J: TRBJ1-1
length: 15
V: TRBV6-5
D: .
size: .
DNA: TGTGCCAGCAGGCTATTAGGGGGGCAGAACACTGAAGCTTTCTTT
CDR3: CASRLLGGQNTEAFF

J: TRBJ2-2
length: 18
V: TRBV5-1
D: .
size: .
DNA: TGCGCCAGCAGCTTGTATGCTAGCCCCCGCCCCCACACCGGGGAGCTGTTTTTT
CDR3: CASSLYASPRPHTGELFF

J: TRBJ2-3
length: 12
V: TRBV7-3
D: .
size: .
DNA: TGTGCCAGCAGCCTCCAGGGGGATACGCAGTATTTT
CDR3: CASSLQGDTQYF

J: TRBJ1-2
length: 17
V: TRBV18
D: .
size: .
DNA: TGTGCCAGCTCACCAGCGGACAGTTTCAGGCCGAACTATGGCTACACCTTC
CDR3: CASSPADSFRPNYGYTF

J: TRBJ1-6
length: 13
V: TRBV28
D: TRBD1
size: .
DNA: TGTGCGGGGGGGACAGGGGTTAATTCACCCCTCCACTTT
CDR3: CAGGTGVNSPLHF

J: TRBJ2-1
length: 15
V: TRBV28
D: TRBD2
size: .
DNA: TGTGCCAGCAGCTTACCCCTAGCGGGAGGACGAGAGCAGTTCTTC
CDR3: CASSLPLAGGREQFF

J: TRBJ1-5
length: 12
V: TRBV29-1
D: .
size: .
DNA: TGCAGCGTTGGAGACGGAGATCAGCCCCAGCATTTT
CDR3: CSVGDGDQPQHF

J: TRBJ1-1
length: 20
V: TRBV21-1
D: .
size: .
DNA: TGTGCCAGCAGCAAGCTATGCGACAGGACAGATAGCGGCATGAACACTGAAGCTTTCTTT
CDR3: CASSKLCDRTDSGMNTEAFF

J: TRBJ2-7
length: 13
V: TRBV9
D: TRBD1
size: once
DNA: TGTGCCAGCAGCGCCCCCGGGACAGGGAAGCAGTACTTC
CDR3: CASSAPGTGKQYF

J: TRBJ1-4
length: 14
V: TRBV2
D: TRBD1
size: .
DNA: TGTGCCAGCAGTGAGGACAGGGTCCTTGAAAAACTGTTTTTT
CDR3: CASSEDRVLEKLFF

J: TRBJ2-1
length: 15
V: TRBV11-2
D: .
size: few
DNA: TGTGCCAGCAGCTTAACAGACAGCGCCTACAATGAGCAGTTCTTC
CDR3: CASSLTDSAYNEQFF

J: TRBJ2-2
length: 14
V: TRBV29-1
D: .
size: .
DNA: TGCAGCGTTGGAGGGTGGGGGCATTCCGGGGAGCTGTTTTTT
CDR3: CSVGGWGHSGELFF

J: TRBJ2-1
length: 16
V: TRBV7-8
D: .
size: few
DNA: TGTGCCAGCAGCTTAGTAGGGGGGGACGGACTCAATGAGCAGTTCTTC
CDR3: CASSLVGGDGLNEQFF

J: TRBJ2-1
length: 14
V: TRBV5-1
D: .
size: .
DNA: TGCGCCAGCAACCTGGCTGAGCTCCGCAATGAGCAGTTCTTC
CDR3: CASNLAELRNEQFF

J: TRBJ2-5
length: 15
V: TRBV19
D: .
size: .
DNA: TGTGCCAGTAGCCCCGCCCGATCGCCAGGAGAGACCCAGTACTTC
CDR3: CASSPARSPGETQYF

J: TRBJ2-1
length: 14
V: TRBV19
D: .
size: .
DNA: TGTGCTTCGGGCCCTAGGAGCTCCTACAATGAGCAGTTCTTC
CDR3: CASGPRSSYNEQFF

J: TRBJ2-5
length: 12
V: TRBV2
D: .
size: few
DNA: TGTGCCAGCAGTGTGAGTTGGGAGACCCAGTACTTC
CDR3: CASSVSWETQYF

J: TRBJ2-5
length: 13
V: TRBV7-9
D: .
size: .
DNA: TGTGCCAGCAGCTTAGTACAAGGGGAGACCCAGTACTTC
CDR3: CASSLVQGETQYF

J: TRBJ2-2
length: 14
V: TRBV6-5
D: .
size: .
DNA: TGTGCCAGCAGTGCTCAGCTGAACACCGGGGAGCTGTTTTTT
CDR3: CASSAQLNTGELFF

J: TRBJ2-5
length: 19
V: TRBV5-1
D: TRBD2
size: .
DNA: TGCGCCAGCAGCTTAGGGGGAACTAGCGGGAGGAGGCGCCAAGAGACCCAGTACTTC
CDR3: CASSLGGTSGRRRQETQYF

J: TRBJ1-5
length: 15
V: TRBV5-1
D: .
size: few
DNA: TGCGCCAGCAGCGCGGATGGGGCACCGAATCAGCCCCAGCATTTT
CDR3: CASSADGAPNQPQHF

J: TRBJ1-6
length: 12
V: TRBV6-6
D: .
size: few
DNA: TGTGCCAGCAGTTACCGGGGCTCACCCCTCCACTTT
CDR3: CASSYRGSPLHF

J: TRBJ2-2
length: 15
V: TRBV6-1
D: TRBD1
size: .
DNA: TGTGCCAGCAGTGAACAGGGGGCGGGCACCGGGGAGCTGTTTTTT
CDR3: CASSEQGAGTGELFF

J: TRBJ1-3
length: 15
V: TRBV28
D: .
size: .
DNA: TGTGCCAGCAGTTCCGCAGGAAGCTCTGGAAACACCATATATTTT
CDR3: CASSSAGSSGNTIYF

J: TRBJ2-3
length: 16
V: TRBV27
D: TRBD1
size: .
DNA: TGTGCCAGCAGTTCGCAGGGGGTGGACGGAACAGATACGCAGTATTTT
CDR3: CASSSQGVDGTDTQYF

J: TRBJ2-6
length: 15
V: TRBV5-1
D: .
size: .
DNA: TGCGCCAGCAGCCCGCGCTCAGCTGGGGCCAACGTCCTGACTTTC
CDR3: CASSPRSAGANVLTF

J: TRBJ2-2
length: 15
V: TRBV6-4
D: .
size: .
DNA: TGTGCCAGCAGTGACTCGATTGGGGTCACCGGGGAGCTGTTTTTT
CDR3: CASSDSIGVTGELFF

J: TRBJ1-3
length: 16
V: TRBV30
D: .
size: .
DNA: TGTGCCTGGTCCCTGGGGGACTTTCGCTCTGGAAACACCATATATTTT
CDR3: CAWSLGDFRSGNTIYF

J: TRBJ1-1
length: 12
V: TRBV6-6
D: .
size: .
DNA: TGTGCCAGCAGTGACCTGAACACTGAAGCTTTCTTT
CDR3: CASSDLNTEAFF

J: TRBJ1-3
length: 13
V: TRBV30
D: .
size: few
DNA: TGTGCCTGGAGTGTATCCTCTGGAAACACCATATATTTT
CDR3: CAWSVSSGNTIYF

J: TRBJ2-3
length: 17
V: TRBV6-1
D: TRBD2
size: once
DNA: TGTGCCAGCAGTGGGAGGGCCACTAGCGGGATCACAGATACGCAGTATTTT
CDR3: CASSGRATSGITDTQYF

J: TRBJ2-7
length: 16
V: TRBV6-1
D: .
size: .
DNA: TGTGCCAGCAGTGAAGCCAGTCGGGGGCTTATGGCCCAGCAGTACTTC
CDR3: CASSEASRGLMAQQYF

J: TRBJ2-7
length: 14
V: TRBV30
D: .
size: .
DNA: TGTGCCTGGAGTACCGGGACGGGGCGAAACGAGCAGTACTTC
CDR3: CAWSTGTGRNEQYF

J: TRBJ2-1
length: 15
V: TRBV5-1
D: .
size: .
DNA: TGCGCCAGTCAATTATCGTCGGGTTCGTACAATGAGCAGTTCTTC
CDR3: CASQLSSGSYNEQFF

J: TRBJ2-2
length: 12
V: TRBV29-1
D: .
size: .
DNA: TGCAGCGCGGTGGATAACACCGGGGAGCTGTTTTTT
CDR3: CSAVDNTGELFF

J: TRBJ1-1
length: 16
V: TRBV6-1
D: .
size: .
DNA: TGTGCCAGCAGTGAAGTCTGGGGACGGAAGGGGACTGAAGCTTTCTTT
CDR3: CASSEVWGRKGTEAFF

J: TRBJ2-6
length: 19
V: TRBV7-2
D: TRBD1
size: .
DNA: TGTGCCAGCAGCTTAGAAGTGACAGGGCTAATTCGTGGGGCCAACGTCCTGACTTTC
CDR3: CASSLEVTGLIRGANVLTF